The rows below give T cell receptor beta chains drawn from one sample of a study of shared clonotypes between healthy human individuals. Sequenced by immunoSEQ multiplex PCR; TCRdb stores in-frame clones only, minus some. This table holds about 380,000 clones, about 96% found once. Material for sequencing was memory CD8+ T cells sorted from blood. Every receptor here comes from a young man in good health. CDR3s include the opening cysteine and the closing phenylalanine or tryptophan. D genes are given only for firm matches. The size field is filled for only some rows; it gives once, few, many or a size class.

j_call,d_call,v_call,clone_size,cdr3_nt,cdr3_aa
TRBJ1-2,NA,TRBV21-1,NA,TGTGCCAGCAGCAAAGCGAACAGGGTTCCTAACTATGGCTACACCTTC,CASSKANRVPNYGYTF
TRBJ2-1,TRBD1,TRBV30,NA,TGTGCCTGGAGTCGGTTATACAGGGGCGGAGACAATGAGCAGTTCTTC,CAWSRLYRGGDNEQFF
TRBJ2-7,TRBD1,TRBV19,NA,TGTGCCAGTAGTATAGAGGCAGGGGGATCCTACGAGCAGTACTTC,CASSIEAGGSYEQYF
TRBJ1-1,NA,TRBV5-4,NA,TGTGCCAGCAGCTTTTACAGGGTGAACACTGAAGCTTTCTTT,CASSFYRVNTEAFF
TRBJ1-4,TRBD1,TRBV5-1,NA,TGCGCCAGCAGACCGACAGGGGCAACTAATGAAAAACTGTTTTTT,CASRPTGATNEKLFF
TRBJ2-3,TRBD1,TRBV6-5,NA,TGTGCCAGCAGCAACAGGGGAGATACGCAGTATTTT,CASSNRGDTQYF
TRBJ2-4,NA,TRBV10-1,NA,TGCGCCAGCAGTGGCCCCGGACTAGCCAAAAACATTCAGTACTTC,CASSGPGLAKNIQYF
TRBJ2-1,NA,TRBV20-1,NA,TGCAGTGCTAGGGTATACAATGAGCAGTTCTTC,CSARVYNEQFF
TRBJ2-7,NA,TRBV19,NA,TGTGCCAGTAGTCCCGCCGTCGCAGGACGATTACCCTACGAGCAGTACTTC,CASSPAVAGRLPYEQYF
TRBJ2-3,NA,TRBV5-6,NA,TGTGCCAGCAGCCTTCCCCCCTCCGCCAGAACTAGCACAGATACGCAGTATTTT,CASSLPPSARTSTDTQYF
TRBJ2-5,NA,TRBV11-2,NA,TGTGCCAGCAGCACACCGTGGGATCTTTCTTATATGCAAGAGACCCAGTACTTC,CASSTPWDLSYMQETQYF
TRBJ1-4,NA,TRBV6-6,once,TGTGCCAGCAGTTACTCGGGAGGGGAAGGGGAAAAACTGTTTTTT,CASSYSGGEGEKLFF
TRBJ2-7,TRBD2,TRBV6-5,NA,TGTGCCAGCAGTCAGAGCGGGAGGAGGTTCTACGAGCAGTACTTC,CASSQSGRRFYEQYF
TRBJ2-4,NA,TRBV19,NA,TGTGCCAGTAGTGTTCAGGGGAGTGGCAAAAACATTCAGTACTTC,CASSVQGSGKNIQYF
TRBJ1-4,NA,TRBV4-2,NA,TGTGCCAGCAGCGCCCGGGACACGGGGTATGAAAAACTGTTTTTT,CASSARDTGYEKLFF
TRBJ2-3,NA,TRBV27,NA,TGTGCCAGCACCCGGGACCGTCCCACAGATACGCAGTATTTT,CASTRDRPTDTQYF
TRBJ2-1,NA,TRBV9,NA,TGTGCCAGCAGCGTAGCGTCCCTCTCTGAGCAGTTCTTC,CASSVASLSEQFF
TRBJ2-7,NA,TRBV5-5,NA,TGTGCCAGCAGCTTGGTGAGCTACGAGCAGTACTTC,CASSLVSYEQYF
TRBJ1-3,NA,TRBV28,NA,TGTGCCAGCAGCCGTGGACCGCCGCCCTCTGGAAACACCATATATTTT,CASSRGPPPSGNTIYF
TRBJ2-7,TRBD1,TRBV28,NA,TGTGCCAGCAGTCCTCCCACCTACAGGGGAATTCAAGTATACGAGCAGTACTTC,CASSPPTYRGIQVYEQYF
TRBJ2-3,TRBD2,TRBV9,NA,TGTGCCAGCAGCGTCTCCCTGAGCGGGAGCGCCATAGATACGCAGTATTTT,CASSVSLSGSAIDTQYF
TRBJ2-3,NA,TRBV15,NA,TGTGCCACCAGGATTGGGAGCACAGATACGCAGTATTTT,CATRIGSTDTQYF
TRBJ1-5,NA,TRBV4-1,NA,TGCGCCAGCAGCCAAGGACCCCTGGGCAATCAGCCCCAGCATTTT,CASSQGPLGNQPQHF
TRBJ2-5,TRBD1,TRBV18,once,TGTGCCAGCTCACTAGGACAGGTAGAAGAGACCCAGTACTTC,CASSLGQVEETQYF
TRBJ2-5,NA,TRBV5-1,once,TGCGCCAGCAGCTCGGGGGAGACCCAGTACTTC,CASSSGETQYF
TRBJ2-3,TRBD2,TRBV5-6,once,TGTGCCAGCAGCTTGGCTGGTACGGGGGGTACGCAGTATTTT,CASSLAGTGGTQYF
TRBJ2-7,TRBD1,TRBV15,NA,TGTGCCACCAGCAGAGGGACCGGGACAGGGGGGTTACTTCATGGAGAGCAGTACTTC,CATSRGTGTGGLLHGEQYF
TRBJ2-3,TRBD2,TRBV27,NA,TGTGCCAGCAGTTCCGGACTAGTGAGGAGAGATACGCAGTATTTT,CASSSGLVRRDTQYF
TRBJ1-5,NA,TRBV25-1,NA,TGTGCCAGCAGTGCCTCAGGGCCTAGCAATCAGCCCCAGCATTTT,CASSASGPSNQPQHF
TRBJ1-5,NA,TRBV6-1,NA,TGTGCCAGCAGTGAACGGGCTGACAATCAGCCCCAGCATTTT,CASSERADNQPQHF
TRBJ1-2,NA,TRBV29-1,NA,TGCAGCGTTGCAGGGGCTAACTATGGCTACACCTTC,CSVAGANYGYTF
TRBJ2-1,NA,TRBV21-1,NA,TGTGCCAGCAGCAAAAAGGTTTACAATGAGCAGTTCTTC,CASSKKVYNEQFF
TRBJ2-7,NA,TRBV28,NA,TGTGCCAGCAGTGACCGCGCCCTTATCACCTCCTACGAGCAGTACTTC,CASSDRALITSYEQYF
TRBJ1-4,NA,TRBV7-2,NA,TGTGCCAGCAGCTTAGGTCTTCTCGGGGGTGAAAAACTGTTTTTT,CASSLGLLGGEKLFF
TRBJ2-6,NA,TRBV18,NA,TGTGCCAGCTCACCTGCGGCTAGCGTGAGCGCTGGGGCCAACGTCCTGACTTTC,CASSPAASVSAGANVLTF
TRBJ2-5,NA,TRBV27,NA,TGTGCCAGCAGACAATTGGGAAGGCGGGGACCCCAAGAGACCCAGTACTTC,CASRQLGRRGPQETQYF
TRBJ2-2,NA,TRBV9,NA,TGTGCCAGCAGCGGGTCATTCTTACGGGGGTCCGGGGAGCTGTTTTTT,CASSGSFLRGSGELFF
TRBJ2-5,NA,TRBV7-8,NA,TGTGCCAGCAGCTTCGGACCGCGGCCGACCCAGTACTTC,CASSFGPRPTQYF
TRBJ2-3,NA,TRBV19,NA,TGTGCCAGCGGACGTACTCTCACAGATACGCAGTATTTT,CASGRTLTDTQYF
TRBJ2-2,NA,TRBV7-9,NA,TGTGCCAGCAGCTTAGGGGGTCGGAGCGGGGAGCTGTTTTTT,CASSLGGRSGELFF
TRBJ1-2,TRBD1,TRBV10-3,NA,TGTGCCATCAGTGAGTCGGCCAGGGGGTATGGCTACACCTTC,CAISESARGYGYTF
TRBJ2-4,NA,TRBV19,NA,TGTGCCAGTAGTCCCCGTTTGGTTGCAGGAGTAAACATTCAGTACTTC,CASSPRLVAGVNIQYF
TRBJ2-6,NA,TRBV19,once,TGTGCCAGTAGTATCGAGGGGAGTGGGGCCAACGTCCTGACTTTC,CASSIEGSGANVLTF
TRBJ2-5,NA,TRBV28,NA,TGTGCCAGCAGTTCAACAGGGTCCAAGAGACAGACCCAGTACTTC,CASSSTGSKRQTQYF
TRBJ1-1,NA,TRBV10-3,NA,TGTGCCATCAGCTCAGGGGCTCAGAACACTGAAGCTTTCTTT,CAISSGAQNTEAFF
TRBJ2-7,NA,TRBV28,NA,TGTGCCAGCAGTTCTGGCGGATCCTCCTACGAGCAGTACTTC,CASSSGGSSYEQYF
TRBJ2-3,NA,TRBV19,NA,TGTGCCACCCGCAGGGTTCCCACCACAGATACGCAGTATTTT,CATRRVPTTDTQYF
TRBJ1-2,TRBD1,TRBV19,NA,TGTGCCAGTAGTATAAACAGGGGGATATACGGCTACACCTTC,CASSINRGIYGYTF
TRBJ2-7,TRBD1,TRBV6-1,NA,TGTGCCAGCCGAGGGGGCAGGGCTGGCTCCTACGAGCAGTACTTC,CASRGGRAGSYEQYF
TRBJ2-2,NA,TRBV4-1,NA,TGCGCCAGCAGCCAAACACCCCGGTCCGGGGAGCTGTTTTTT,CASSQTPRSGELFF
TRBJ2-3,NA,TRBV20-1,NA,TGCAGACTAGTTGATGGAGATACGCAGTATTTT,CRLVDGDTQYF
TRBJ1-4,NA,TRBV5-1,NA,TGCGCCAGCAGCTTGGCAGGAACTAATGAAAAACTGTTTTTT,CASSLAGTNEKLFF